The next 21 T cell receptor beta chains were all read from a single sample in a study of blood T cells in healthy people across ages. Then a second PCR, running roughly 7 to 11 cycles, was carried out with a sample-barcoded 5' primer and a J-beta primer mix. TCRdb recomputed calls from the 5' RACE reads with MiXCR, one row per CDR3 protein. This table has around 1,500,000 distinct CDR3 sequences, 42% appearing once. Input material: blood. These receptors were taken from a woman under 30 in good health.

The chain has TRBV3-1 and TRBJ2-1, with 13 positions matching TRBD2. The V gene end was trimmed by 4 bases and the J gene end by 7 bases; junction bases not matched to a gene: 10. From germline, CDR1 is LGHDT and CDR2 YNNKEL (reference sequence). The CDR3 extends over 17 amino acids. The CDR3 region is CASSPLGGTSGNNEQFF. The CDR3 nucleotides are TGTGCCAGCAGCCCACTGGGGGGGACTAGCGGGAATAATGAGCAGTTCTTC.

This clonotype was counted only a few times. The chain has TRBV20-1 and TRBJ2-1, with TRBD1 matching over 9 bases. V shed 1 base and J 8 bases; nucleotides not matched to a gene: 6. CDR1 and CDR2 (germline): DFQATT, SNEGSKA (reference sequence). This CDR3 contains 14 residues. CDR3 loop: CSARVRTGVDEQFF. In DNA, the CDR3 is TGCAGTGCTAGAGTGCGGACAGGGGTGGATGAGCAGTTCTTC.

This chain links TRBV20-1 with TRBJ2-5, with D tentatively TRBD1 or TRBD2 (6 bases each). Between the trimmed V and J ends, which lost 2 bases and 5 bases, there was a span of 15 bases. CDR1 DFQATT and CDR2 SNEGSKA come from the germline V gene (reference sequence). The CDR3 is 14 amino acids. CDR3 residues: CSARPRRGRETQYF. The CDR3 region has the DNA TGCAGTGCTAGACCCCGAAGGGGGAGGGAGACCCAGTACTTC.

This clonotype was seen only a few times. The chain joins TRBV5-1 to TRBJ2-1; D is possibly TRBD1 or TRBD2 (5 bases each). The J call may be incorrect, as the DNA end agrees better with TRBJ2-7. This CDR3 is built from 13 residues. Germline lookup yields CDR1 SGHRS and CDR2 YFSETQ. The CDR3 DNA follows: TGCGCCAGCAGCCTCGGGGCAAACAATGAGCAGTACTTC. This codes for CASSLGANNEQYF.

V is TRBV6-5 and J is TRBJ1-4, with D maybe TRBD1 (6 bases). Germline assignment: CDR1 MNHEY and CDR2 SVGAGI. This CDR3 region has 19 residues. V dropped 4 bases and J dropped 0 bases, with 21 bases sitting between them. The CDR3 sequence: CASSFLPPGQGSTNEKLFF. DNA for the CDR3: TGTGCCAGCAGTTTCCTCCCTCCGGGGCAGGGGTCAACTAATGAAAAACTGTTTTTT.

The genes are TRBV30 and TRBJ2-5; D is ambiguous. The CDR3 consists of 16 residues. V dropped 3 bases and J dropped 5 bases, with 22 bases sitting between them. Germline CDR1 GTSNPN, CDR2 SVGIG (reference sequence). The DNA of the CDR3 is TGTGCCTGGAGCCCCGATGGCGATTTGTGGTGGGAGACCCAGTACTTC. It translates to CAWSPDGDLWWETQYF.

The rearrangement uses TRBV7-8 and TRBJ1-4; D is perhaps TRBD1 (6 bases). The CDR3 length is 17 residues. Germline V gene lookup returns CDR1 SGHVS and CDR2 FQNEAQ. The ends were cut back, 1 base at V and 5 bases at J, with 17 bases in the middle. This chain's CDR3 is CASSLDWGAPSNEKLFF. As DNA, the CDR3 is TGTGCCAGCAGCTTAGATTGGGGGGCCCCCTCAAATGAAAAACTGTTTTTT.

This clonotype was detected a few times. The CDR3 loop reads CASSQVGPKPYDEQYF. CDR3 in DNA: TGCGCCAGCAGCCAAGTGGGACCAAAACCTTACGACGAGCAGTACTTC. This rearrangement joins TRBV4-1 to TRBJ2-7; D tentatively fits TRBD1 or TRBD2 (5 bases each). V was cut by 1 base and J by 5 bases, with 18 bases left in between. This CDR3 comprises 16 residues. Germline V lookup: CDR1 MGHRA, CDR2 YSYEKL.

The gene calls are TRBV6-2 or TRBV6-3 and TRBJ2-1; D possibly corresponds to TRBD1 (6 bases). Germline loops: CDR1 MNHEY, CDR2 SVGEGT. The CDR3 runs to 15 residues. V dropped 3 bases and J dropped 7 bases, with 16 bases sitting between them. The CDR3 loop reads CASSYEGQLNNEQFF. CDR3 sequence (DNA): TGTGCCAGCAGTTATGAAGGACAGCTTAATAATGAGCAGTTCTTC.

The rearrangement joins TRBV2 to TRBJ2-7; D gene unclear. The CDR3 runs 13 residues. The ends were cut back, 2 bases at V and 5 bases at J, with 10 bases in the middle. Germline CDR1 SNHLY, CDR2 FYNNEI. CDR3 loop: CASSEIRRNEQYF. The CDR3 bases are TGTGCCAGCAGTGAAATTAGGCGAAACGAGCAGTACTTC.

This chain connects TRBV30 to TRBJ1-6; tentatively, D is TRBD1 (5 bases). V lost 4 bases and J 14 bases, leaving 15 bases between the germline ends. Germline-derived CDR1 and CDR2 are GTSNPN and SVGIG (reference sequence). The CDR3 covers 12 residues. The CDR3, as DNA: TGTGCCTGGACCGCCGGGGGGTTCACCCTCCACTTT. This encodes CAWTAGGFTLHF.

This clonotype showed up just a few times. The chain has TRBV5-1 and TRBJ2-4; 13 bases map to TRBD2. The CDR3 has 20 amino acids. After removal of 1 base from V and 2 bases from J, the junction contained 12 bases not matched to a gene. The germline CDR1 and CDR2 sequences are SGHRS and YFSETQ. Here the CDR3 DNA reads TGCGCCAGCAGCTTGAAGACTAGCGGGGGGAAACTAGCGACCAAAAACATTCAGTACTTC. The encoded protein is CASSLKTSGGKLATKNIQYF.

J is TRBJ2-6 and V is TRBV28; D perhaps matches TRBD2 (6 bases). The CDR3 covers 14 residues. Germline CDR1 is MDHEN and CDR2 is SYDVKM. V lost 8 bases and J lost 0, with 8 bases in between. CDR3: CASGRISGANVLTF. The DNA of the CDR3 is TGTGCCAGCGGGAGGATCTCTGGGGCCAACGTCCTGACTTTC.

In its sample, this clonotype was seen once. V gene TRBV7-9 combines with J gene TRBJ2-5; D tentatively fits TRBD1 or TRBD2 (5 bases each). Trimming removed 5 bases from V and 5 bases from J, with 21 bases in between. Germline V gene data show CDR1 as SEHNR and CDR2 as FQNEAQ (reference sequence). This CDR3 spans 16 amino acids. CDR3 region: CASSLQGTALEETQYF. The CDR3 DNA reads as TGTGCCAGCAGCCTCCAAGGGACGGCTCTCGAGGAGACCCAGTACTTC.

The rearrangement uses TRBV20-1 and TRBJ1-5, with D possibly matching TRBD1 (6 bases). The length of the CDR3 is 15 residues. Germline V lookup: CDR1 DFQATT, CDR2 SNEGSKA (reference sequence). With 5 bases removed from V and 3 bases from J, the gap between germline ends came to 17 bases. CDR3: CSAPKDRGFNQPQHF. DNA of the CDR3: TGCAGTGCTCCAAAGGACAGAGGCTTCAATCAGCCCCAGCATTTT.

V usage is TRBV14 and J usage is TRBJ2-7; the D is unclear. The CDR3 sequence is 15 residues long. CDR1 is SGHDN and CDR2 is FVKESK in the germline V gene. Trimming shortened V by 1 base and J by 3 bases, and 13 bases separated the two germline ends. This CDR3 reads CASSQGSGFGYEQYF. CDR3 coding DNA: TGTGCCAGCAGCCAAGGGTCAGGCTTTGGCTACGAGCAGTACTTC.

This chain uses TRBV6-5 with TRBJ2-1, with D uncertain. The CDR3 consists of 14 residues. V shed 0 bases and J shed 4 bases, with 7 bases lying between them. The germline CDR1 and CDR2 sequences are MNHEY and SVGAGI. CDR3 in amino acids: CASSYSLRYNEQFF. CDR3 DNA: TGTGCCAGCAGTTACTCGCTCCGATACAATGAGCAGTTCTTC.

The gene calls are TRBV2 and TRBJ2-5; 7 nucleotides line up with TRBD2. CDR3 length: 15 amino acids. CDR1 is SNHLY, CDR2 FYNNEI, per germline. V was pared by 4 bases and J by 4 bases, with 9 bases of the junction left unmatched. CDR3 residues: CASSVERGGGETQYF. CDR3 bases: TGTGCCAGCAGTGTAGAGCGGGGCGGGGGAGAGACCCAGTACTTC.

The rearrangement uses TRBV7-2 and TRBJ2-7; a weak D match, TRBD2 (7 bases). Germline-derived CDR1 and CDR2 are SGHTA and FQGNSA. The V gene lost 2 bases and the J gene lost 7 bases, with 30 bases spanning the gap. The CDR3 runs to 19 residues. The CDR3 spells CASSLKLRRGGASREEQYF. The CDR3 coding sequence is TGTGCCAGCAGCTTAAAGTTACGGAGAGGGGGGGCCTCCCGGGAGGAGCAGTACTTC.

The chain carries TRBV20-1 and TRBJ1-2, with 10 bases that match TRBD1. The CDR3 loop spans 16 amino acids. Germline CDR1 DFQATT, CDR2 SNEGSKA (reference sequence). Trimming removed 1 base from V and 8 bases from J; junction bases left unmatched: 13. The CDR3 loop is CSARASAPGTGVGYTF. CDR3 coding DNA: TGCAGTGCTAGAGCCTCCGCGCCCGGGACAGGGGTAGGCTACACCTTC.

The J gene is TRBJ1-4, the V gene TRBV5-1; D uncertain. The CDR3 totals 14 residues. Germline CDR1 is SGHRS and CDR2 is YFSETQ. V was cut by 0 bases and J by 12 bases, with 15 bases left in between. CDR3 nucleotides: TGCGCCAGCAGCTTGGATTCAAACGAAGAAGAACTGTTTTTT. Amino acid sequence: CASSLDSNEEELFF. Full variable domain (outside the CDR3, taken from reference TRBV5-1 and TRBJ1-4): KAGVTQTPRYLIKTRGQQVTLSCSPISGHRSVSWYQQTPGQGLQFLFEYFSETQRNKGNFPGRFSGRQFSNSRSEMNVSTLELGDSALYLCASSLDSNEEELFFGSGTQLSVL.